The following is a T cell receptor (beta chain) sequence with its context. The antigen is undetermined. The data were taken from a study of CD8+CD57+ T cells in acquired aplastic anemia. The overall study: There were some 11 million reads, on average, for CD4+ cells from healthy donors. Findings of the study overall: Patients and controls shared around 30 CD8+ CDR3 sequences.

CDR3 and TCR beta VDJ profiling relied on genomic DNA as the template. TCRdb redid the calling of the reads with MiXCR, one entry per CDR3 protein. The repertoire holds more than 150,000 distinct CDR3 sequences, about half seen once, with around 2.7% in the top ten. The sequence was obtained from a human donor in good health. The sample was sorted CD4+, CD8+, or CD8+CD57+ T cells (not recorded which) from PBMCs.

CDR3 in amino acids: CASSFGRYSGELFF. CDR3 nucleotides: TGTGCCAGCAGTTTCGGGAGGTATTCCGGGGAGCTGTTTTTT. V usage is TRBV12-3 or TRBV12-4 and J usage is TRBJ2-2, with TRBD2 matching over 7 bases. The ends lost 3 bases at V and 6 bases at J; junction bases unmatched: 4. The CDR3 extends over 14 amino acids.